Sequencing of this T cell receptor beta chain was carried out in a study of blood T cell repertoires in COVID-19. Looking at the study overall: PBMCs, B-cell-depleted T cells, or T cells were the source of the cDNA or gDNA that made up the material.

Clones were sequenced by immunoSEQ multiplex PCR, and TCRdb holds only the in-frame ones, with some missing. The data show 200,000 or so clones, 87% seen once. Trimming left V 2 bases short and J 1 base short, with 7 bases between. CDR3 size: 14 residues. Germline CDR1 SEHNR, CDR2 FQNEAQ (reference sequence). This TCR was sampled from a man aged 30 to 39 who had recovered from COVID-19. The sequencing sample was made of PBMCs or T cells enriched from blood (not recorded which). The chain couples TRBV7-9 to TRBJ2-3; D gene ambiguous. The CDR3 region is CASSLLSGTDTQYF. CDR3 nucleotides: TGTGCCAGCAGCTTACTGTCAGGCACAGATACGCAGTATTTT. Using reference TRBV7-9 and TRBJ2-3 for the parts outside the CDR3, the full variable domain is DTGVSQNPRHKITKRGQNVTFRCDPISEHNRLYWYRQTLGQGPEFLTYFQNEAQLEKSRLLSDRFSAERPKGSFSTLEIQRTEQGDSAMYLCASSLLSGTDTQYFGPGTRLTVL.